The clone carrying this T cell receptor beta chain has ten or more counts. Its antigen is unidentified. The CDR3 length is 11 residues. Trimming stripped 6 bases from V and 8 bases from J, with 13 bases between. Germline V gives CDR1 SQVTM, CDR2 ANQGSEA. This entry belongs to a study of human T cells and chemical hapten exposure. Time point meaning: patch test 1, 2 weeks after DPC sensitization. Specified treatment: therapeutic diphenylcyclopropenone sensitization with weekly scalp DPC. Alopecia patients between 18 and 70 years old and suitable for DPC were used as donors. Study results and caveats: Clustering by CDR3 similarity yielded significantly more large clusters from expanded TCRs than controls. DPC sensitization produced no change in TCRs with frequency above 1 in 1000.

Individual cDNA molecules (in the library) carried attached unique molecular identifiers. TCRdb reprocessed the RACE reads via MiXCR and lists one record per CDR3 protein. This table holds 300,000 to 450,000 distinct CDR3 sequences, around 5% found once. V and J are TRBV29-1 and TRBJ1-2; a weak D match, TRBD1 (5 bases). The sequenced sample was whole blood, obtained in connection with sensitization to the hapten diphenylcyclopropenone (DPC). The receptor comes from a woman aged 50 to 65 with alopecia areata. Some clones in this sample may be carry-over from other donors' samples. The CDR3 nucleotides are TGCAGCGTGGGGAGCGGGGACGGCTACACCTTC. Translation gives CSVGSGDGYTF.